This entry describes one T cell receptor beta chain. Germline CDR1 is SGHTA and CDR2 is FQGNSA. With 5 bases removed from V and 1 base from J, the gap between germline ends came to 8 bases. The CDR3 totals 13 residues. The source of the sample is a study of blood T cell repertoires in COVID-19. Background on the study: The United States, Italy and Spain supplied acute and convalescent COVID-19 samples.

In the study's own analysis: Amplifying reference gene primers gave estimates of nucleated cell counts. Profiling relied on immunoSEQ multiplex PCR, and the TCRdb table lists in-frame clones only, not all of them. V and J calls plus clone size are reproduced from that table; the DNA served to infer D and trimming. The table records approximately 170,000 clones, approximately 81% of them present only once. This rearrangement joins TRBV7-2 to TRBJ1-1, with D possibly matching TRBD1 (5 bases). The sequence was collected from a woman aged 45-65 years who had recovered from COVID-19. The sequenced sample consisted of PBMCs or T cells enriched from blood (not recorded which). CDR3 residues: CASSRQGNTEAFF. The CDR3 coding sequence is TGTGCCAGCAGCCGTCAGGGGAACACTGAAGCTTTCTTT.